A selection of T cell receptor beta chains follows, all from one sample in a study of vaccination effects on CD4 cells after COVID-19. This table comes from immunoSEQ multiplex PCR, and its TCRdb copy is limited to in-frame clones, with some not included. The repertoire holds approximately 83,000 clones, with roughly 73% as singletons. The antigens these receptors bind are not known. Sequencing used CD4+ T cells from PBMCs cultured with HCoV-OC43 spike peptides, obtained after COVID-19 vaccination. These receptors were obtained from a human donor who received a COVID-19 vaccine. Both conserved end residues are part of each CDR3. A D gene is named only where the DNA matches it firmly. The size field is filled for only some rows; it gives once, few, many or a size class.

v_call: TRBV18
clone_size: .
j_call: TRBJ1-1
d_call: TRBD1
cdr3_nt: TGTGCCAGCTCACCATCCCAGGGGGACACTGAAGCTTTCTTT
cdr3_aa: CASSPSQGDTEAFF

v_call: TRBV5-1
clone_size: .
j_call: TRBJ2-1
d_call: .
cdr3_nt: TGCGCCAGCAGCTTAGGTCATGAATCACCAAGGAATGAGCAGTTCTTC
cdr3_aa: CASSLGHESPRNEQFF

v_call: TRBV6-2/TRBV6-3
clone_size: .
j_call: TRBJ1-5
d_call: TRBD1
cdr3_nt: TGTGCCAGCAGTAAACAGGGGGCTGAAAATCAGCCCCAGCATTTT
cdr3_aa: CASSKQGAENQPQHF

v_call: TRBV2
clone_size: .
j_call: TRBJ2-3
d_call: .
cdr3_nt: TGTGCCAGCAGTCCCAGTCGAGATACGCAGTATTTT
cdr3_aa: CASSPSRDTQYF

v_call: TRBV5-4
clone_size: .
j_call: TRBJ2-3
d_call: TRBD1
cdr3_nt: TGTGCCAGCAGCTTGGGGGGGACAGGGCCTAGCACAGATACGCAGTATTTT
cdr3_aa: CASSLGGTGPSTDTQYF

v_call: TRBV29-1
clone_size: .
j_call: TRBJ2-2
d_call: .
cdr3_nt: TGCAGCGTGAATGGGGATACGAACACCGGGGAGCTGTTTTTT
cdr3_aa: CSVNGDTNTGELFF

v_call: TRBV10-3
clone_size: once
j_call: TRBJ1-5
d_call: .
cdr3_nt: TGTGCCATCAGTGAGGGTAGCACAGACAATCAGCCCCAGCATTTT
cdr3_aa: CAISEGSTDNQPQHF

v_call: TRBV2
clone_size: .
j_call: TRBJ2-3
d_call: TRBD1
cdr3_nt: TGTGCCAGCAGAGGGGGCTTAAGCACAGATACGCAGTATTTT
cdr3_aa: CASRGGLSTDTQYF

v_call: TRBV5-1
clone_size: .
j_call: TRBJ2-6
d_call: .
cdr3_nt: TGCGCCAGCAGCTTGCAGGTCTCCTCTGGGGCCAACGTCCTGACTTTC
cdr3_aa: CASSLQVSSGANVLTF

v_call: TRBV30
clone_size: few
j_call: TRBJ1-2
d_call: .
cdr3_nt: TGTGCCTGGACTGCGGGTGGAGGCTACACCTTC
cdr3_aa: CAWTAGGGYTF

v_call: TRBV5-1
clone_size: .
j_call: TRBJ2-5
d_call: .
cdr3_nt: TGCGCCAGCAGAGGGACGGTCCAAGAGACCCAGTACTTC
cdr3_aa: CASRGTVQETQYF

v_call: TRBV10-1
clone_size: few
j_call: TRBJ2-1
d_call: TRBD1
cdr3_nt: TGCGCCAGCAGCCCGGACAGGTACTCTCCTAGCTCCTACAATGAGCAGTTCTTC
cdr3_aa: CASSPDRYSPSSYNEQFF

v_call: TRBV6-5
clone_size: few
j_call: TRBJ1-2
d_call: .
cdr3_nt: TGTGCCAGCAGCCGGACGGATAACTATGGCTACACCTTC
cdr3_aa: CASSRTDNYGYTF

v_call: TRBV5-1
clone_size: .
j_call: TRBJ2-3
d_call: TRBD2
cdr3_nt: TGCGCCAGCAGCCCATCTTCTAGCGGGGGGGCATATACGCAGTATTTT
cdr3_aa: CASSPSSSGGAYTQYF

v_call: TRBV9
clone_size: once
j_call: TRBJ2-3
d_call: TRBD1
cdr3_nt: TGTGCCAGCAGCGTAGGGGGGACAGGGCCAGATACGCAGTATTTT
cdr3_aa: CASSVGGTGPDTQYF

v_call: TRBV7-3
clone_size: .
j_call: TRBJ2-6
d_call: .
cdr3_nt: TGTGCCAGCAGCTTAACGAAAGGCGGGGCTGGGGCCAACGTCCTGACTTTC
cdr3_aa: CASSLTKGGAGANVLTF

v_call: TRBV10-2
clone_size: once
j_call: TRBJ1-1
d_call: .
cdr3_nt: TGCGCCAGCAGTGATTTTCAGACCCCAATAACCACTGAAGCTTTCTTT
cdr3_aa: CASSDFQTPITTEAFF

v_call: TRBV6-5
clone_size: .
j_call: TRBJ1-5
d_call: .
cdr3_nt: TGTGCCAGCAGAAGGGGGGGCAATCAGCCCCAGCATTTT
cdr3_aa: CASRRGGNQPQHF

v_call: TRBV5-8
clone_size: .
j_call: TRBJ1-5
d_call: .
cdr3_nt: TGTGCCAGCAATCAAAGGGGCAGGGGTGATCAGCCCCAGCATTTT
cdr3_aa: CASNQRGRGDQPQHF

v_call: TRBV6-1
clone_size: .
j_call: TRBJ1-2
d_call: .
cdr3_nt: TGTGCCAGCAGTGTCCGGACGGAGGCCTCGGGCTATGGCTACACCTTC
cdr3_aa: CASSVRTEASGYGYTF

v_call: TRBV18
clone_size: .
j_call: TRBJ1-2
d_call: .
cdr3_nt: TGTGCCAGCTCACCAGGGGGTGGCTACACCTTC
cdr3_aa: CASSPGGGYTF

v_call: TRBV12-3/TRBV12-4
clone_size: .
j_call: TRBJ1-2
d_call: .
cdr3_nt: TGTGCCAGCAGTCTACGACAGGAGGAGGGTTACACCTTC
cdr3_aa: CASSLRQEEGYTF

v_call: TRBV4-3
clone_size: .
j_call: TRBJ2-3
d_call: .
cdr3_nt: TGCGCCAGCAGCCAAGATAGGGAGGACTATATCCCCACAGATACGCAGTATTTT
cdr3_aa: CASSQDREDYIPTDTQYF

v_call: TRBV30
clone_size: .
j_call: TRBJ1-6
d_call: .
cdr3_nt: TGTGCCTGGAGTTCAGCAGGGAGACTGGGCCCATCACCCCTCCACTTT
cdr3_aa: CAWSSAGRLGPSPLHF

v_call: TRBV9
clone_size: .
j_call: TRBJ2-1
d_call: TRBD2
cdr3_nt: TGTGCCAGCAGCGCAGCGGGGGACTCCTACAATGAGCAGTTCTTC
cdr3_aa: CASSAAGDSYNEQFF

v_call: TRBV5-1
clone_size: .
j_call: TRBJ2-1
d_call: TRBD1
cdr3_nt: TGCGCCAGCAGCTGGACAGGTGGTGTTTCGGAGCAGTTCTTC
cdr3_aa: CASSWTGGVSEQFF

v_call: TRBV29-1
clone_size: .
j_call: TRBJ1-4
d_call: .
cdr3_nt: TGCAGCGCCCGAGCTGACATGAATGAAAAACTGTTTTTT
cdr3_aa: CSARADMNEKLFF

v_call: TRBV19
clone_size: .
j_call: TRBJ2-1
d_call: .
cdr3_nt: TGTGCCAGTAGTATGCAGGGTCCCAATGAGCAGTTCTTC
cdr3_aa: CASSMQGPNEQFF

v_call: TRBV27
clone_size: .
j_call: TRBJ1-1
d_call: TRBD1
cdr3_nt: TGTGCCAGTACTCCCTGGCAGGGGGGGACTGAAGCTTTCTTT
cdr3_aa: CASTPWQGGTEAFF

v_call: TRBV7-9
clone_size: few
j_call: TRBJ2-5
d_call: .
cdr3_nt: TGTGCCAGCAGCTTAGGGGACATAGGCCAAGAGACCCAGTACTTC
cdr3_aa: CASSLGDIGQETQYF

v_call: TRBV29-1
clone_size: .
j_call: TRBJ2-1
d_call: .
cdr3_nt: TGCAGCGTTGGATCTAGGAGACACAATGAGCAGTTCTTC
cdr3_aa: CSVGSRRHNEQFF

v_call: TRBV15
clone_size: .
j_call: TRBJ2-3
d_call: .
cdr3_nt: TGTGCCACCAGCAGAGATAGCGCTGGCACAGATACGCAGTATTTT
cdr3_aa: CATSRDSAGTDTQYF

v_call: TRBV19
clone_size: .
j_call: TRBJ2-3
d_call: .
cdr3_nt: TGTGCCAGTACATTAGGGTTCCGGGGCACAGATACGCAGTATTTT
cdr3_aa: CASTLGFRGTDTQYF

v_call: TRBV3-1/TRBV3-2
clone_size: once
j_call: TRBJ2-5
d_call: TRBD2
cdr3_nt: TGTGCCAGCAGCCAGATCCCTAGCGGGGGGGAGACCCAGTACTTC
cdr3_aa: CASSQIPSGGETQYF

v_call: TRBV4-3
clone_size: .
j_call: TRBJ2-5
d_call: TRBD2
cdr3_nt: TGCGCCAGCAGCCAGCGTCTAGCGGGGGGGCCAGAGACCCAGTACTTC
cdr3_aa: CASSQRLAGGPETQYF

v_call: TRBV5-1
clone_size: .
j_call: TRBJ2-5
d_call: .
cdr3_nt: TGCGCCAGCAGCGCCGGGGGCCGAGAGACCCAGTACTTC
cdr3_aa: CASSAGGRETQYF

v_call: TRBV19
clone_size: .
j_call: TRBJ1-1
d_call: .
cdr3_nt: TGTGCCAGTACCAGGGAGGGAAACCCTGAAGCTTTCTTT
cdr3_aa: CASTREGNPEAFF

v_call: TRBV10-2
clone_size: .
j_call: TRBJ2-1
d_call: TRBD1
cdr3_nt: TGCGCCAGCAGTGCAGGGGGCCCAGCAAGCTACAATGAGCAGTTCTTC
cdr3_aa: CASSAGGPASYNEQFF

v_call: TRBV28
clone_size: .
j_call: TRBJ1-2
d_call: .
cdr3_nt: TGTGCCAGCATGGGGGGACGAGGCTACACCTTC
cdr3_aa: CASMGGRGYTF